The 27 T cell receptor beta chains given below trace back to one sample, sequenced in a study of shared clonotypes between healthy human individuals. Data came from immunoSEQ multiplex PCR; TCRdb stores just in-frame clones and leaves some out. Altogether some 2,100,000 clones are present, more than 90% being singletons, with the ten largest covering around 0.13%. Sequencing was done on a sample of naive CD4+ T cells sorted from blood. Subset reported: CD45RA+ positively selected. The receptors were gathered from a man between 18 and 35 years old in good health.

This sequence joins TRBV18 and TRBJ2-6; D gene uncertain. This CDR3 region has 16 residues. Germline CDR1 and CDR2: KGHSH and LQKENI. Trimming took off 0 bases at V and 2 bases at J, with 8 bases between the two ends. The CDR3 protein is CASSPPLGTGANVLTF. The CDR3 nucleotides are TGTGCCAGCTCACCACCGCTGGGGACTGGGGCCAACGTCCTGACTTTC. Combining the CDR3 with reference TRBV18 and TRBJ2-6 gives the whole variable domain NAGVMQNPRHLVRRRGQEARLRCSPMKGHSHVYWYRQLPEEGLKFMVYLQKENIIDESGMPKERFSAEFPKEGPSILRIQQVVRGDSAAYFCASSPPLGTGANVLTFGAGSRLTVL.

The chain links TRBV6-1 to TRBJ2-7, with 7 bases fitting TRBD1. Germline V CDR1 and CDR2: MNHNS, SASEGT. CDR3 length equals 13 residues. V lost 8 bases and J lost 3; bases outside the gene matches: 7. The CDR3 sequence: CASPGQSVYEQYF. The CDR3 DNA reads as TGTGCCAGCCCGGGACAGAGCGTCTACGAGCAGTACTTC.

The chain joins TRBV10-3 to TRBJ1-6; 9 nucleotides line up with TRBD1. The CDR3 consists of 18 residues. V shed 2 bases and J 5 bases; nucleotides not matched to a gene: 10. The germline CDR1 and CDR2 sequences are ENHRY and SYGVKD. Here the CDR3 reads CAISEIPGTGRDNSPLHF. CDR3 nucleotides: TGTGCCATCAGTGAGATACCCGGGACAGGGAGAGATAATTCACCCCTCCACTTT.

With regard to this clone: Other DNA sequences in the sample encode the same CDR3. The CDR3 protein is CASSPQGNYGYTF. The CDR3 nucleotides are TGTGCCAGCTCACCCCAGGGGAACTATGGCTACACCTTC. The chain joins TRBV18 to TRBJ1-2, with D maybe TRBD1 (6 bases). Germline loops: CDR1 KGHSH, CDR2 LQKENI. The CDR3 runs 13 residues. V was shortened by 3 bases and J by 2 bases, with 7 bases between the two germline ends.

The CDR3 reads CASSFNTPSGGPRSYNEQFF. The CDR3 DNA reads as TGTGCCAGCAGCTTCAATACCCCTAGCGGGGGGCCCCGCTCCTACAATGAGCAGTTCTTC. The rearrangement uses TRBV13 and TRBJ2-1, with 11 bases that match TRBD2. Germline V gives CDR1 PRHDT, CDR2 FYEKMQ (reference sequence). V trimming: 3 bases; J trimming: 0 bases; junction bases outside the gene matches: 13. The CDR3 has 20 amino acids.

The genes are TRBV5-4 and TRBJ2-5; maybe TRBD2 (6 bases). CDR3 length: 14 residues. Trimming left V 2 bases short and J 4 bases short, with 12 bases between. The V gene's germline CDR1 is SGHNT and CDR2 YYREEE (reference sequence). CDR3 nucleotide sequence: TGTGCCAGCAGCTTTTGGGGGGACCGAGAGACCCAGTACTTC. Its translation is CASSFWGDRETQYF.

This sequence joins TRBV28 and TRBJ2-6, with 10 nucleotides matching TRBD2. V lost 6 bases and J lost 0; bases outside the gene matches: 5. The CDR3 loop spans 17 amino acids. The V gene's germline CDR1 is MDHEN and CDR2 SYDVKM. In DNA, the CDR3 is TGTGCCAGCAGACTAGCGGGGTTATTCTCTGGGGCCAACGTCCTGACTTTC. It yields the protein CASRLAGLFSGANVLTF.

The J gene is TRBJ2-3, the V gene TRBV5-1; D not resolved. The V gene's germline CDR1 is SGHRS and CDR2 YFSETQ. There are 16 residues in the CDR3. V shed 0 bases and J shed 1 base, with 12 bases lying between them. The CDR3 is CASSLGGRAGTDTQYF. CDR3 sequence (DNA): TGCGCCAGCAGCTTGGGTGGTAGGGCCGGCACAGATACGCAGTATTTT.

The genes are TRBV9 and TRBJ2-7; D might be TRBD2 (7 bases). CDR1 and CDR2 from the germline V gene are SGDLS and YYNGEE. Trimming left V 2 bases short and J 5 bases short, with 17 bases between. This CDR3 spans 15 amino acids. CDR3 sequence: CASSVRGGGLDEQYF. The CDR3 DNA reads TGTGCCAGCAGCGTCCGAGGGGGAGGGTTGGACGAGCAGTACTTC. The full variable domain, its missing parts supplied by reference TRBV9 and TRBJ2-7, is DSGVTQTPKHLITATGQRVTLRCSPRSGDLSVYWYQQSLDQGLQFLIQYYNGEERAKGNILERFSAQQFPDLHSELNLSSLELGDSALYFCASSVRGGGLDEQYFGPGTRLTVT.

The table lists this clone with a count of one. This chain connects TRBV7-2 to TRBJ1-1, with D perhaps matching TRBD1 (5 bases). Trimming removed 5 bases at V and 0 bases at J, with 16 bases between. The germline gives CDR1 SGHTA, CDR2 FQGNSA. This CDR3 comprises 16 residues. In DNA form, the CDR3 reads TGTGCCAGCAGCCCCACGGGACGCCTCATGAACACTGAAGCTTTCTTT. Encoded protein: CASSPTGRLMNTEAFF.

The genes are TRBV5-6 and TRBJ2-7; D is possibly TRBD2 (6 bases). This CDR3 is built from 12 residues. Germline lookup yields CDR1 SGHDT and CDR2 YYEEEE. The V gene lost 4 bases and the J gene lost 9 bases, with 14 bases spanning the gap. The CDR3 DNA follows: TGTGCCAGCAGCCGGGACTCCGCGGGGCAGTACTTC. This sequence encodes CASSRDSAGQYF.

The chain combines TRBV6-6 with TRBJ2-1; 14 positions match TRBD2. V shed 7 bases, J shed 7 bases, and the junction held 6 bases outside the gene matches. CDR1 is MNHNY and CDR2 is SVGAGI in the germline V gene (reference sequence). The CDR3 has 15 amino acids. In DNA form, the CDR3 reads TGTGCCAGCACTTGGACTAGCGGGGGGATGAATGAGCAGTTCTTC. Its protein product is CASTWTSGGMNEQFF.

The chain joins TRBV7-2 to TRBJ2-3; D is possibly TRBD2 (6 bases). Germline assignment: CDR1 SGHTA and CDR2 FQGNSA. V lost 5 bases and J 3 bases, leaving 18 bases between the germline ends. This CDR3 is 16 amino acids long. The CDR3 DNA reads as TGTGCCAGCAGCGTCCGCCGGCGGGCGGGAACAGATACGCAGTATTTT. It is translated as CASSVRRRAGTDTQYF.

The chain couples TRBV25-1 to TRBJ2-1, with 14 bases lining up with TRBD2. Germline V CDR1 and CDR2: MGHDK, SYGVNS. The V gene end was trimmed by 6 bases and the J gene end by 12 bases; junction bases not matched to a gene: 10. CDR3 length equals 15 residues. This chain's CDR3 is CASSPGTSGGRGQFF. CDR3 sequence (DNA): TGTGCCAGCAGCCCCGGGACTAGCGGGGGCCGGGGGCAGTTCTTC.

This chain links TRBV6-6 with TRBJ2-2; 8 nucleotides agree with TRBD1. Germline-derived CDR1 and CDR2 are MNHNY and SVGAGI (reference sequence). CDR3 length: 16 amino acids. The V segment lost 6 bases and the J segment 5 bases; nucleotides outside the gene matches: 11. CDR3 amino acids: CASSTGTGRGTGELFF. CDR3 DNA: TGTGCCAGCAGCACTGGGACAGGCCGCGGGACCGGGGAGCTGTTTTTT.

This rearrangement joins TRBV2 to TRBJ2-7, with D perhaps being TRBD1 or TRBD2 (5 bases each). The CDR3 length is 13 residues. Germline CDR1 reads SNHLY; CDR2 reads FYNNEI. The V and J ends lost 4 bases and 5 bases respectively, with 12 bases between them. DNA of the CDR3: TGTGCCAGCAGTGGAGGGACGGGGAACGAGCAGTACTTC. Translating it yields CASSGGTGNEQYF. Drawing the rest from reference TRBV2 and TRBJ2-7, the complete variable domain is EPEVTQTPSHQVTQMGQEVILRCVPISNHLYFYWYRQILGQKVEFLVSFYNNEISEKSEIFDDQFSVERPDGSNFTLKIRSTKLEDSAMYFCASSGGTGNEQYFGPGTRLTVT.

DNA for the CDR3: TGTGCCAGCAGCTCCTATAGGGGGACCCTCACTGAAGCTTTCTTT. This translates into CASSSYRGTLTEAFF. J is TRBJ1-1 and V is TRBV6-1; a weak D match, TRBD1 (6 bases). From germline, CDR1 is MNHNS and CDR2 SASEGT. The CDR3 loop spans 15 amino acids. Trimming took 6 bases from V and 4 from J, leaving 18 bases between them.

The chain carries TRBV30 and TRBJ1-2, with D perhaps matching TRBD1 (5 bases). The V end was cut by 5 bases, the J end by 0 bases, with 10 bases between. This CDR3 has 13 amino acids. Germline V lookup: CDR1 GTSNPN, CDR2 SVGIG (reference sequence). Written as DNA, the CDR3 is TGTGCCTGGCGTGGACAAACTAACTATGGCTACACCTTC. Protein product: CAWRGQTNYGYTF.

J is TRBJ1-1 and V is TRBV4-3, with D possibly being TRBD1 (5 bases). The CDR3 has 16 residues. Germline-derived CDR1 and CDR2 are LGHNA and YSLEER. Trimming pared 4 bases from V and 4 bases from J, leaving 19 bases between. CDR3 region: CASSPGNSGPRTEAFF. The CDR3, as DNA: TGCGCCAGCAGCCCAGGAAATTCAGGGCCGCGCACTGAAGCTTTCTTT.

CDR3 amino acids: CASSQTSGGTYNEQFF. For the CDR3, the DNA is TGTGCCAGCAGCCAAACTAGCGGGGGGACGTACAATGAGCAGTTCTTC. The rearrangement links TRBV4-2 to TRBJ2-1; 12 bases fit TRBD2. J lost 4 bases, V lost 2 bases, and 3 bases had no gene match. CDR1 and CDR2 (germline): LGHNA, YNFKEQ. The CDR3 extends over 16 amino acids.

This chain uses TRBV10-1 with TRBJ2-7; D gene ambiguous. CDR1 WNHNN and CDR2 SYGVQD come from the germline V gene (reference sequence). The V end was cut by 7 bases, the J end by 5 bases, with 12 bases between. The CDR3 contains 12 residues. The CDR3 loop is CASTLDRNEQYF. Written as DNA, the CDR3 is TGCGCCAGCACTCTCGACCGTAACGAGCAGTACTTC.

This clone showed up just once. The chain employs TRBV10-2 and TRBJ1-5, with 9 bases lining up with TRBD1. The CDR3 is made up of 16 amino acids. CDR1 and CDR2 from the germline V gene are WSHSY and SAAADI. The trim removed 6 bases at V and 3 bases at J, leaving 9 bases unmatched. The CDR3 DNA reads as TGCGCCAGCAGCGATAAAAACAGGGGGCACAATCAGCCCCAGCATTTT. Its translation is CASSDKNRGHNQPQHF.

The CDR3 loop is CASSPGAGGPLHEQFF. In DNA form, the CDR3 reads TGCGCCAGCAGCCCCGGAGCGGGGGGGCCTCTCCATGAGCAGTTCTTC. The chain couples TRBV5-1 to TRBJ2-1, with 10 bases matching TRBD2. With V trimmed by 4 bases and J by 8 bases, 12 bases remained unmatched. This CDR3 is 16 amino acids long. Germline CDR1 reads SGHRS; CDR2 reads YFSETQ. Variable domain in full (rest from reference TRBV5-1 and TRBJ2-1): KAGVTQTPRYLIKTRGQQVTLSCSPISGHRSVSWYQQTPGQGLQFLFEYFSETQRNKGNFPGRFSGRQFSNSRSEMNVSTLELGDSALYLCASSPGAGGPLHEQFFGPGTRLTVL.

This chain links TRBV6-5 with TRBJ1-2; no firm D call. Trimming stripped 5 bases from V and 1 base from J, with 8 bases between. There are 13 residues in the CDR3. Germline CDR1 MNHEY, CDR2 SVGAGI. The CDR3 region has the DNA TGTGCCAGCAGTAACGAGATTAACTATGGCTACACCTTC. This translates into CASSNEINYGYTF.

V is TRBV11-1 and J is TRBJ2-1; 8 bases map to TRBD1. This CDR3 contains 14 residues. CDR1 SGHAT and CDR2 FQDESV come from the germline V gene (reference sequence). V was clipped by 4 bases and J by 5 bases; unmatched bases: 4. In nucleotides, the CDR3 is TGTGCCAGCAGCTCCCGGGACAGGAACAATGAGCAGTTCTTC. Translated: CASSSRDRNNEQFF.

V gene TRBV10-3 combines with J gene TRBJ2-1, with TRBD2 matching 8 bases. The CDR3 length is 15 residues. Looked up from germline, CDR1 is ENHRY and CDR2 is SYGVKD. The ends lost 2 bases at V and 7 bases at J; junction bases unmatched: 7. CDR3 DNA sequence: TGTGCCATCAGTGAGAGCGGGGGTGATAATAATGAGCAGTTCTTC. It yields the protein CAISESGGDNNEQFF.

In the case of this clone: Other nucleotide sequences in the sample specify the same CDR3. The chain joins TRBV18 to TRBJ1-2, with D possibly TRBD1 on 5 matching bases. From germline, CDR1 is KGHSH and CDR2 LQKENI. V was pared by 3 bases and J by 4 bases, with 9 bases between. The CDR3 runs to 13 residues. DNA for the CDR3: TGTGCCAGCTCACCTGGGGCCTCCTATGGCTACACCTTC. Its translation: CASSPGASYGYTF.